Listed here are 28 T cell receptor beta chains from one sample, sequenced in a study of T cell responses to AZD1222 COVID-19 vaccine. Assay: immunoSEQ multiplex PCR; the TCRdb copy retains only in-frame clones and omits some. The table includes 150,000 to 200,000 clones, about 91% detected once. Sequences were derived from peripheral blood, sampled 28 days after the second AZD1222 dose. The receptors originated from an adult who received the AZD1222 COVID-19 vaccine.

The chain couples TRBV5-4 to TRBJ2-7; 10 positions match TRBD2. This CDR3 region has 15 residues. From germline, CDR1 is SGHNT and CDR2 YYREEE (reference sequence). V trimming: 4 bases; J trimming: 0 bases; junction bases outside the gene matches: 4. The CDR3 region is CASSQGLASSYEQYF. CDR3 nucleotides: TGTGCCAGCAGCCAGGGACTAGCGTCCTCCTACGAGCAGTACTTC.

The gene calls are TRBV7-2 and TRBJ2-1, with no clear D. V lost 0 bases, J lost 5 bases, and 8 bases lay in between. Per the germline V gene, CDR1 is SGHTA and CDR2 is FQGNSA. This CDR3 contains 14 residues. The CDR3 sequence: CASSLAVGNNEQFF. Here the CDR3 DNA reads TGTGCCAGCAGCTTAGCGGTGGGAAACAATGAGCAGTTCTTC.

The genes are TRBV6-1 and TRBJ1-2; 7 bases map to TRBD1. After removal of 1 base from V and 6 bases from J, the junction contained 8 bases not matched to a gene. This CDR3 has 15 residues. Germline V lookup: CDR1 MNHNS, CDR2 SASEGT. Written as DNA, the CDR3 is TGTGCCAGCAGTGAAGTGGTACAGGGGTGGGATGGCTACACCTTC. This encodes CASSEVVQGWDGYTF.

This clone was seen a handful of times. In nucleotides, the CDR3 is TGCAGCGCGCGACAGGGGCACTACGAGCAGTACTTC. Translation: CSARQGHYEQYF. The chain recombines TRBV29-1 with TRBJ2-7, with 8 positions matching TRBD1. The V and J ends lost 7 bases and 3 bases, in that order; junction bases with no gene match: 5. Germline CDR1 SQVTM, CDR2 ANQGSEA. The CDR3 spans 12 residues.

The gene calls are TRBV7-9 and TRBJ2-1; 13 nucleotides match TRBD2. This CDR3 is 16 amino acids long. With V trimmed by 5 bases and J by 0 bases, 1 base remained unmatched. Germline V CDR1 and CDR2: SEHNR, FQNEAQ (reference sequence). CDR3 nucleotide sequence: TGTGCCAGCAGCCGGACTAGCGGGAGCTCCTACAATGAGCAGTTCTTC. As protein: CASSRTSGSSYNEQFF.

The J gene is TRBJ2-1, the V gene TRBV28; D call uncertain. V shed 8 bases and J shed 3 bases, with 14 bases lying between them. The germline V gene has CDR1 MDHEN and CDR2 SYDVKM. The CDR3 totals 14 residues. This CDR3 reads CASVDSRGYNEQFF. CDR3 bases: TGTGCCAGCGTTGACTCCCGAGGCTACAATGAGCAGTTCTTC.

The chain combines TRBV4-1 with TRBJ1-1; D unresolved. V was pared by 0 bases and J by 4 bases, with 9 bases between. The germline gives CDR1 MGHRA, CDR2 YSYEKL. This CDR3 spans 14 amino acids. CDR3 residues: CASSQDGGFTEAFF. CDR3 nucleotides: TGCGCCAGCAGCCAAGATGGCGGATTCACTGAAGCTTTCTTT.

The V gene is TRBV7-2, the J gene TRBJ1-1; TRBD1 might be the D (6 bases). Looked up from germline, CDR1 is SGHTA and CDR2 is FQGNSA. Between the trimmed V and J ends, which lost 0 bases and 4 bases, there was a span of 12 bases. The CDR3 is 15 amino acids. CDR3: CASSLAQGRSTEAFF. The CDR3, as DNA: TGTGCCAGCAGCTTAGCGCAGGGGCGAAGCACTGAAGCTTTCTTT.

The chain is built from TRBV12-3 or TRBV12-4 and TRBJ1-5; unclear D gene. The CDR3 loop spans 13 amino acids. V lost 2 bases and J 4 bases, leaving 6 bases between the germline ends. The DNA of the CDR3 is TGTGCCAGCAGTTTAACGGCTAATCAGCCCCAGCATTTT. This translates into CASSLTANQPQHF.

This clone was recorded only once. The DNA of the CDR3 is TGTGCCAGCAGTCCCCCAAGCACAGATACGCAGTATTTT. This sequence encodes CASSPPSTDTQYF. The rearrangement links TRBV6-6 to TRBJ2-3, with D uncertain. The V end lost 5 bases, the J end lost 0 bases, and 6 bases lay between the germline ends. The CDR3 is 13 amino acids. Germline-derived CDR1 and CDR2 are MNHNY and SVGAGI (reference sequence).

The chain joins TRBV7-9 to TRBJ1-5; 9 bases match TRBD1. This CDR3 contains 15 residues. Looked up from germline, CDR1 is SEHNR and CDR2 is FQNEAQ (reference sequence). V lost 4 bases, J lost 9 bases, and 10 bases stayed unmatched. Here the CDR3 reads CASSSGQGGSAPQHF. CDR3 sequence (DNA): TGTGCCAGCAGCTCGGGACAGGGAGGGAGTGCGCCCCAGCATTTT.

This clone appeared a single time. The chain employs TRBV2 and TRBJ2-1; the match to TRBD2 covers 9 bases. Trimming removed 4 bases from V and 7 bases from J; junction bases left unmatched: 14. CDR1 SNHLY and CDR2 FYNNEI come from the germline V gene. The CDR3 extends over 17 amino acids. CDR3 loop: CASSGHLRGGSKNEQFF. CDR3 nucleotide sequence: TGTGCCAGCAGTGGCCACCTGCGGGGGGGATCAAAGAATGAGCAGTTCTTC.

CDR3 bases: TGTGCCAGCTCACCCCGGACAGGGGGGAATTCACCCCTCCACTTT. It encodes CASSPRTGGNSPLHF. The chain recombines TRBV18 with TRBJ1-6; 10 bases fit TRBD1. V lost 3 bases and J lost 7; bases outside the gene matches: 3. CDR3 length: 15 residues. Germline assignment: CDR1 KGHSH and CDR2 LQKENI.

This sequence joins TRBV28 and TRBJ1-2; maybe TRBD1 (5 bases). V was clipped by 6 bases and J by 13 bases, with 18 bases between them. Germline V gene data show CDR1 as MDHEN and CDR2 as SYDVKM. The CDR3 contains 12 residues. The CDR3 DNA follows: TGTGCCAGCAGCCTTCAACAGGTTCCCTCCACCTTC. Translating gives CASSLQQVPSTF.

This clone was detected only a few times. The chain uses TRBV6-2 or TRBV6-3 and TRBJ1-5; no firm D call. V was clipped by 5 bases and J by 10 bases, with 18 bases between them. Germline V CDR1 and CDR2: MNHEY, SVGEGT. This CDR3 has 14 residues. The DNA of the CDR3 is TGTGCCAGCAGTCGAGAAGGGCACGCACCACCCCAGCATTTT. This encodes CASSREGHAPPQHF.

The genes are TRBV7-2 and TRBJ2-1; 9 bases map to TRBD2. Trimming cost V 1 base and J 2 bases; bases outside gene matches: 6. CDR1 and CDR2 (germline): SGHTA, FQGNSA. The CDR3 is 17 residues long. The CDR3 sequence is CASSLGGSGGPYNEQFF. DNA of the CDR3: TGTGCCAGCAGCTTAGGTGGGAGCGGGGGGCCCTACAATGAGCAGTTCTTC.

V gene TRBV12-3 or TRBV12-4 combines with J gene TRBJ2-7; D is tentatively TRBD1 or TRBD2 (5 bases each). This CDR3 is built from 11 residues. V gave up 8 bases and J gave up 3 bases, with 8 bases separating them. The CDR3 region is CASGGSYEQYF. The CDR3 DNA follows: TGTGCCAGCGGGGGAAGCTACGAGCAGTACTTC.

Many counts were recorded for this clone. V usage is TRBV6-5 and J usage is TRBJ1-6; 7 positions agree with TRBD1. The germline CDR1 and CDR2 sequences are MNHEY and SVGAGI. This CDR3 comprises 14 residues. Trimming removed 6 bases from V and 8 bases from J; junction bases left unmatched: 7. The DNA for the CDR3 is TGTGCCAGCAGGTCACAGGGGAAGGATTCACCCCTCCACTTT. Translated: CASRSQGKDSPLHF.

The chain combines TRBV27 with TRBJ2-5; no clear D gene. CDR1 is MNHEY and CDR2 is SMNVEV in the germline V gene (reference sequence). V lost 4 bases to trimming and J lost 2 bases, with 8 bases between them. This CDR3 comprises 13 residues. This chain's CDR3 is CASSSHNQETQYF. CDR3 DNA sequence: TGTGCCAGCAGTTCACACAATCAAGAGACCCAGTACTTC.

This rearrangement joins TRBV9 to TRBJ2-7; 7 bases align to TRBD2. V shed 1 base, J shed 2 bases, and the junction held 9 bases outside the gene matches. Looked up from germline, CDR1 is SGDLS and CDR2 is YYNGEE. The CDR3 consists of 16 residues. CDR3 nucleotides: TGTGCCAGCAGCGTATACCCGAGTGCGGGGGCCTACGAGCAGTACTTC. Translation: CASSVYPSAGAYEQYF.

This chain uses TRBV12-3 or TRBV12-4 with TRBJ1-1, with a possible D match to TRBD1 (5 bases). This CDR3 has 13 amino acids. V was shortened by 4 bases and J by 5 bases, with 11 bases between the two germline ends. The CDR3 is CASSSREGTEAFF. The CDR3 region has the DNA TGTGCCAGCAGTTCCAGAGAGGGGACTGAAGCTTTCTTT.

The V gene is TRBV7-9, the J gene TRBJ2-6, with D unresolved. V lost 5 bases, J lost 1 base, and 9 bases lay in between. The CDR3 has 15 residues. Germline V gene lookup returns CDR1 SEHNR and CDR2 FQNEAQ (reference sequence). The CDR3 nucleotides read TGTGCCAGCAGCAAGATTCCTTCTGGGGCCAACGTCCTGACTTTC. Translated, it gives CASSKIPSGANVLTF.

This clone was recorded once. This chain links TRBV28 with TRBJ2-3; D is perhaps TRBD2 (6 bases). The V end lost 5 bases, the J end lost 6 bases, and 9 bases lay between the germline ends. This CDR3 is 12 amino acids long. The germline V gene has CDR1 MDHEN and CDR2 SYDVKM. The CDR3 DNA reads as TGTGCCAGCAGTAGCGGGTCGGATACGCAGTATTTT. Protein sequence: CASSSGSDTQYF.

The CDR3 coding sequence is TGTGCCAGTAGTCCTGGCCCAGACGCGTTACAGCAGTTCTTC. As protein: CASSPGPDALQQFF. The gene calls are TRBV19 and TRBJ2-1; no clear D gene. Germline loops: CDR1 LNHDA, CDR2 SQIVND (reference sequence). The germline V and J ends were trimmed by 5 bases and 11 bases, with 19 bases remaining between them. There are 14 residues in the CDR3.

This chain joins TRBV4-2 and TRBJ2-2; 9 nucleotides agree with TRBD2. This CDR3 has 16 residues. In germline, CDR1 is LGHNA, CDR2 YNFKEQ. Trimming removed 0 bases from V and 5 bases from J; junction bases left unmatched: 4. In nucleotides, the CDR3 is TGTGCCAGCAGCCAAGATTTAGCGGGAGAAACCGGGGAGCTGTTTTTT. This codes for CASSQDLAGETGELFF.

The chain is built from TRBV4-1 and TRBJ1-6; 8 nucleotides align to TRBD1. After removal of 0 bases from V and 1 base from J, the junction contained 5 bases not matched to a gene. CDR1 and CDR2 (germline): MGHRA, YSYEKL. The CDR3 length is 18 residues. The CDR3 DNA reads TGCGCCAGCAGCCAAGAGCGGGACAGGCTATCCTATAATTCACCCCTCCACTTT. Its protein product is CASSQERDRLSYNSPLHF.

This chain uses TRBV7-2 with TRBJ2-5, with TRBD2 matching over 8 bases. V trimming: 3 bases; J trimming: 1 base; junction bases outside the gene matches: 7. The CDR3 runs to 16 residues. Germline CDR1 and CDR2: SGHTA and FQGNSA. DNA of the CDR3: TGTGCCAGCAGCTTTGATCCTAGCGGGCCCCAAGAGACCCAGTACTTC. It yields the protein CASSFDPSGPQETQYF.

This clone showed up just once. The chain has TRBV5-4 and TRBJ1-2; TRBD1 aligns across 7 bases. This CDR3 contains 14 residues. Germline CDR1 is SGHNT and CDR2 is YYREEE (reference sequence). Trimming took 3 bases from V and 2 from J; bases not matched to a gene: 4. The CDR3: CASSSDRENYGYTF. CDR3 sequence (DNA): TGTGCCAGCAGCTCCGACAGGGAAAACTATGGCTACACCTTC.